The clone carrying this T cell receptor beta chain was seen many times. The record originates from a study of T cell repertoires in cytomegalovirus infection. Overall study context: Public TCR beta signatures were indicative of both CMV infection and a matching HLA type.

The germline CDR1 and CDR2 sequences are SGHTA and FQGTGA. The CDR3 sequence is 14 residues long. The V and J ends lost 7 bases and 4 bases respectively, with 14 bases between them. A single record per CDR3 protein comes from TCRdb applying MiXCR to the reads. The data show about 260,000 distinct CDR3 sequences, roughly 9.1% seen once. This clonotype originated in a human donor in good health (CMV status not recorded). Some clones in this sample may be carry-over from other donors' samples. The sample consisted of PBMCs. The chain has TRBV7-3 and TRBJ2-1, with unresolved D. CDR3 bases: TGTGCCAGCACCCAAGACGCAGAATACAATGAGCAGTTCTTC. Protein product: CASTQDAEYNEQFF.